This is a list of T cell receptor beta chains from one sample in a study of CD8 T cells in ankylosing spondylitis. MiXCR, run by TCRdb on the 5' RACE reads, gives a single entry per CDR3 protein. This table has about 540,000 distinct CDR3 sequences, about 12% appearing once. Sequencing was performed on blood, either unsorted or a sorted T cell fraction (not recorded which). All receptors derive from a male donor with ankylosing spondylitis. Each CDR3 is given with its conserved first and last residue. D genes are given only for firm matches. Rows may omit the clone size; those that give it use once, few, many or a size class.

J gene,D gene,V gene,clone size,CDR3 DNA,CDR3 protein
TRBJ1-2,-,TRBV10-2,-,TGCGCCAGCCGGAGGTCCGGGGGCGATCACTATGGCTACACCTTC,CASRRSGGDHYGYTF
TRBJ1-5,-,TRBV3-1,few,TGTGCCAGCAGCCAGGCAACAGGGATGAGTAGCAATCAGCCCCAGCATTTT,CASSQATGMSSNQPQHF
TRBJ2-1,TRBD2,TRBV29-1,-,TGCAGCGTTGAACCTAGCGGAGCTAATGAGCAGTTCTTC,CSVEPSGANEQFF
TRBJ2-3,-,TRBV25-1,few,TGTGCCAGCAGTGAGGGGACCCCCGGCACAGATACGCAGTATTTT,CASSEGTPGTDTQYF
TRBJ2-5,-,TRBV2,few,TGTGCCAGCTCGGCCCAGACGCGCTCGGGAGAGACCCAGTACTTC,CASSAQTRSGETQYF
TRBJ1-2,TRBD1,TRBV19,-,TGTGCCAGTAGTACTCCGCGACAGGGGGTTGGAGGCTACACCTTC,CASSTPRQGVGGYTF
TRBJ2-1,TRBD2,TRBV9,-,TGTGCCAGCACCTTACCTCCGGGGGGACTAGTGAGTAATGAGCAGTTCTTC,CASTLPPGGLVSNEQFF
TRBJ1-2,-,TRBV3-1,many,TGTGCCAGCAGCCAGGGTATATTGACAGAAGAGGGTGGCTACACCTTC,CASSQGILTEEGGYTF
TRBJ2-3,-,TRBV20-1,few,TGCAGTGCTAGGACAGATAGAACAGATACGCAGTATTTT,CSARTDRTDTQYF
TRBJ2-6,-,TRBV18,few,TGTGCCAGCTCACCGACAGGAATTGGGGCCAACGTCCTGACTTTC,CASSPTGIGANVLTF
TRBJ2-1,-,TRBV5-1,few,TGCGCCAGCAGCTTGACAGGCTCCGGGGATGAGCAGTTCTTC,CASSLTGSGDEQFF